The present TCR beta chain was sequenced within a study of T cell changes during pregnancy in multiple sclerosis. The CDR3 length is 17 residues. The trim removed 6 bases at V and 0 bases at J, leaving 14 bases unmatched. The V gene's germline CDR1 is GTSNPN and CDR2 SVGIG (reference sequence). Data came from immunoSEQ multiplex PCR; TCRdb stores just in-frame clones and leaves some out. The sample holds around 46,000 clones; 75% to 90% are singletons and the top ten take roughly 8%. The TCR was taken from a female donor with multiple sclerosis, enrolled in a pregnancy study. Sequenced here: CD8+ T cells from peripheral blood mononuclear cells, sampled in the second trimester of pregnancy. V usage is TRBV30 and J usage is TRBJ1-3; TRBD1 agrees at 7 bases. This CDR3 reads CACDRDSFFVSGNTIYF. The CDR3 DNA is TGTGCCTGTGACCGGGACAGTTTTTTCGTCTCTGGAAACACCATATATTTT. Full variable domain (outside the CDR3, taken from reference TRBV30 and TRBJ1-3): SQTIHQWPATLVQPVGSPLSLECTVEGTSNPNLYWYRQAAGRGLQLLFYSVGIGQISSEVPQNLSASRPQDRQFILSSKKLLLSDSGFYLCACDRDSFFVSGNTIYFGEGSWLTVV.